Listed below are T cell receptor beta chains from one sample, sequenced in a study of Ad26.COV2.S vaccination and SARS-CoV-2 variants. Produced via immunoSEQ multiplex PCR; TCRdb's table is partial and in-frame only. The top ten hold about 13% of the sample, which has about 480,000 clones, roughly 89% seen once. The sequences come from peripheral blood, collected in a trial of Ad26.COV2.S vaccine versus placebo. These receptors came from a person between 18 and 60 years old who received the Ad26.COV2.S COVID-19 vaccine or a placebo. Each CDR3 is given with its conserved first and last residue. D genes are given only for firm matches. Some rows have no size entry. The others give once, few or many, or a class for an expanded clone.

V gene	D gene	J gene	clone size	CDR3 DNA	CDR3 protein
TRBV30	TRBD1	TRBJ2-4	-	TGTGCCTGGAGCGCTACGGGACAGGGGGTTCAGTACTTC	CAWSATGQGVQYF
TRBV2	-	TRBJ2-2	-	TGTGCCAGCAGTGTGACTACGAACACCGGGGAGCTGTTTTTT	CASSVTTNTGELFF
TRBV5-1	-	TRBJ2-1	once	TGCGCCAGCAGCTTGGACGGGAGCTCCTACAATGAGCAGTTCTTC	CASSLDGSSYNEQFF
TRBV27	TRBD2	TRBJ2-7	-	TGTGCCAGCAGTCGCGGGGACTACCTCGCCGAGCAGTACTTC	CASSRGDYLAEQYF
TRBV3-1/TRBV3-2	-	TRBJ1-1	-	TGTGCCAGCAGCCAAGTACCTTGGGAAGCTTTCTTT	CASSQVPWEAFF
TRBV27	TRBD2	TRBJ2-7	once	TGTGCCAGCTCTCCAGCGGGAGTCGGCGAGCAGTACTTC	CASSPAGVGEQYF
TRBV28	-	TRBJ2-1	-	TGTGCCAGCAGTTTGCGGCGGGAGCAGTTCTTC	CASSLRREQFF
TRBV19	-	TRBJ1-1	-	TGTGCCAGTAGTATTTACGCAGCCGGGAACACTGAAGCTTTCTTT	CASSIYAAGNTEAFF
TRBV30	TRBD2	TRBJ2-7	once	TGTGCCTGGAGTCGGGGGGGGCCAGAGCAGTACTTC	CAWSRGGPEQYF
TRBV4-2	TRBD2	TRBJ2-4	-	TGTGCCAGCAGCCCGAGTCCCGGGGGGGTGGTAAACATTCAGTACTTC	CASSPSPGGVVNIQYF
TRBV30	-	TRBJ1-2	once	TGTGCCTGGAGTGGGCAAACCAGGAACTATGGCTACACCTTC	CAWSGQTRNYGYTF
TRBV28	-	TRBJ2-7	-	TGTGCCACCCCCTCCACCCTCTCTTACGAGCAGTACTTC	CATPSTLSYEQYF
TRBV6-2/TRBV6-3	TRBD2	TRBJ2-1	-	TGTGCCAGCAGTTACCGGGGCGGGAGAAATGAGCAGTTCTTC	CASSYRGGRNEQFF
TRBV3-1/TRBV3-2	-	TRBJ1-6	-	TGTGCCAGCAGCCCTGCTCGGGGGGCCCGCACTTCCCCCCTCCACTTT	CASSPARGARTSPLHF
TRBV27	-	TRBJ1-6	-	TGTGCCAGCAGTTTATCCCGTGGTTCACCCCTCCACTTT	CASSLSRGSPLHF
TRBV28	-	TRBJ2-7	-	TGTGCCAGTTCCGACCGGGCGGCGAGGTACGAGCAGTACTTC	CASSDRAARYEQYF
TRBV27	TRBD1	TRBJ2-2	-	TGTGCCAGCAAAACTACCCCCGGGACAGGGTTTTGGACCGGGGAGCTGTTTTTT	CASKTTPGTGFWTGELFF
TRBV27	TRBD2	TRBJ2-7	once	TGTGCCAGCAGTTTATTATCGGGAGGGCCAGACGAGCAGTACTTC	CASSLLSGGPDEQYF
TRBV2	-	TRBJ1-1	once	TGTGCCAGCAAATCAGATTTTGAGGCTTTCTTT	CASKSDFEAFF
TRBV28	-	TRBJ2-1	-	TGTGCCAGCAGGCAGGGCATCCGTGAGCAGTTCTTC	CASRQGIREQFF
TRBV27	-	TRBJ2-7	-	TGTGCCAGCAAACTTAACAGGGACCCCTACGAGCAGTACTTC	CASKLNRDPYEQYF
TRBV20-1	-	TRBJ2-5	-	TGCAGTGCTAGTCCACTAGCTATTCAAGAGACCCAGTACTTC	CSASPLAIQETQYF
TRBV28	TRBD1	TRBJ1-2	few	TGTGCCAGCAGTTTAGACAGGGCCTATGGCTACACCTTC	CASSLDRAYGYTF
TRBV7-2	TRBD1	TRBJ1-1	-	TGTGCCAGCAGCGTGGACAGGGTCTTGACCACTGAAGCTTTCTTT	CASSVDRVLTTEAFF
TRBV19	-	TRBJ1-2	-	TGTGCCAGTAGTATCGGGCCCGCTAACTATGGCTACACCTTC	CASSIGPANYGYTF
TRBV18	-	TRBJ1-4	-	TGTGCCAGCTCCCGACGGCAAGAAAATGAAAAACTGTTTTTT	CASSRRQENEKLFF
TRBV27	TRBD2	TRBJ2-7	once	TGTGCCAGCAGGACAAGCGGGGGCCCATCCTACGAGCAGTACTTC	CASRTSGGPSYEQYF
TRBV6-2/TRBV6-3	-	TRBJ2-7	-	TGTGCCAGCAGTGACCGGGTAGGGGCCTACGAGCAGTACTTC	CASSDRVGAYEQYF
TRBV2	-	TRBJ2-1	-	TGTGCCAGCAGTCTTGGGAATGAACAGTTCTTC	CASSLGNEQFF
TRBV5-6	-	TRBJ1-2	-	TGTGCCAGCAGCCAACCGGACACCTATGGCTACACCTTC	CASSQPDTYGYTF
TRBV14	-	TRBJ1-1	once	TGTGCCAGCAGCCAAGTGGGGACCGGGACGTATGTGAACCCTGAAGCTTTCTTT	CASSQVGTGTYVNPEAFF
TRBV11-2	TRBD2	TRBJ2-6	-	TGTGCCAGCAGCTTAGATCTGGTGGGAGGGAACTCTGGGGCCAACGTCCTGACTTTC	CASSLDLVGGNSGANVLTF
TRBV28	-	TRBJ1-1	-	TGTGCCAGCCCCGGGTCGGGACAGAACACTGAAGCTTTCTTT	CASPGSGQNTEAFF
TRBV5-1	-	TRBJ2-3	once	TGCGCCAGCAGCCGGGACGGAAAAAACACAGATACGCAGTATTTT	CASSRDGKNTDTQYF
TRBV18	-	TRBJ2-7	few	TGTGCCAGCTCACCACCGGGCGATTGGCAGACCAGATCCTACGAGCAGTACTTC	CASSPPGDWQTRSYEQYF